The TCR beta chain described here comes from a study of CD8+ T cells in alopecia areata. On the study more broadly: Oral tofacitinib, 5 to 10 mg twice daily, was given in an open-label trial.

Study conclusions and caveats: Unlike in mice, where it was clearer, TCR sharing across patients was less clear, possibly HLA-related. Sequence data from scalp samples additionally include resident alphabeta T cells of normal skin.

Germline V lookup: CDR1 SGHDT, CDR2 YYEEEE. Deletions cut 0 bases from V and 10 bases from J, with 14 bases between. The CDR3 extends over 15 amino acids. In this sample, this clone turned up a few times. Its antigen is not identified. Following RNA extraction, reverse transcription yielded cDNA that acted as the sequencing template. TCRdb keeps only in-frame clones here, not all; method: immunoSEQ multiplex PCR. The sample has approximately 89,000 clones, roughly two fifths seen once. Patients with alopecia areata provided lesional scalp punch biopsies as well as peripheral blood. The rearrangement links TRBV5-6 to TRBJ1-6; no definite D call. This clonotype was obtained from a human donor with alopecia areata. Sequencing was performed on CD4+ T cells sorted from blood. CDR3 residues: CASSLGPFAESPLHF. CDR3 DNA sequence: TGTGCCAGCAGCTTGGGCCCTTTCGCTGAATCACCCCTCCACTTT.